This T cell receptor beta chain appears in the sequencing data of a study of OX40 agonist ivuxolimab in advanced cancers. Here immunoSEQ multiplex PCR was the method, and the copy in TCRdb shows in-frame clones only, minus some. The profile shows some 9,800 clones, 77% of them singletons. Trimming cost V 0 bases and J 7 bases, with 10 bases left between them. The CDR3 has 13 amino acids. The germline V gene encodes CDR1 MNHEY and CDR2 SVGAGI. V gene TRBV6-5 combines with J gene TRBJ2-7; D is undetermined. The source was CD4+ or CD8+ T cells sorted from blood, collected in a trial of the OX40 agonist ivuxolimab. The source is an adult with an advanced solid tumor such as melanoma, head and neck, liver or kidney cancer. The CDR3 region has the DNA TGTGCCAGCAGTTACTCGAATTCTAGGGAGCAGTACTTC. Amino acids: CASSYSNSREQYF.